A selection of T cell receptor beta chains follows, all from one sample in a study of blood T cell repertoires in COVID-19. Measured with immunoSEQ multiplex PCR; TCRdb has only the in-frame clones, and not every one. This table has 140,000 to 150,000 clones, 60% to 85% appearing once. Sequencing was performed on peripheral blood. The receptors originated from a woman aged 60-75 years with acute or convalescent COVID-19. The CDR3 runs from the conserved cysteine through the conserved F or W. Each record gives: J gene, V gene, D gene, clone size, CDR3 DNA, CDR3 protein. The D gene is left open where the match is weak. A clone size is listed for some rows: how often the clone was seen (once, few, many), or a class if it is expanded.

j_call: TRBJ2-3; v_call: TRBV9; d_call: .; clone_size: .; cdr3_nt: TGTGCCAGCAGCTCGCAGGGGAGGGCAGATACGCAGTATTTT; cdr3_aa: CASSSQGRADTQYF
j_call: TRBJ1-5; v_call: TRBV12-5; d_call: TRBD1; clone_size: once; cdr3_nt: TGTGCTAGTGGGACAGGGCGAAGCCAGCCCCAGCATTTT; cdr3_aa: CASGTGRSQPQHF
j_call: TRBJ2-4; v_call: TRBV5-1; d_call: .; clone_size: .; cdr3_nt: TGCGCCAGCAGCTTGGGGACAGACAAAAACATTCAGTACTTC; cdr3_aa: CASSLGTDKNIQYF
j_call: TRBJ1-2; v_call: TRBV19; d_call: TRBD1; clone_size: .; cdr3_nt: TGTGCCAGTCTGGACAGGGGGGGACCTCGATCCAACTATGGCTACACCTTC; cdr3_aa: CASLDRGGPRSNYGYTF
j_call: TRBJ2-1; v_call: TRBV10-3; d_call: TRBD1; clone_size: .; cdr3_nt: TGTGCCATCAGTTCGCCGGGACAGATAAATGAGCAGTTCTTC; cdr3_aa: CAISSPGQINEQFF
j_call: TRBJ2-5; v_call: TRBV9; d_call: TRBD2; clone_size: .; cdr3_nt: TGTGCCAGCAGCGCAGGCACTAGCGGGGGAACCCAAGAGACCCAGTACTTC; cdr3_aa: CASSAGTSGGTQETQYF
j_call: TRBJ1-4; v_call: TRBV7-8; d_call: .; clone_size: .; cdr3_nt: TGTGCCAGCAGCCCGGGGGGCCAGGCAAATGAAAAACTGTTTTTT; cdr3_aa: CASSPGGQANEKLFF
j_call: TRBJ2-7; v_call: TRBV27; d_call: .; clone_size: .; cdr3_nt: TGTGCCAGCAGTTTCTCCCCTAGTTCCCCCTACGAGCAGTACTTC; cdr3_aa: CASSFSPSSPYEQYF
j_call: TRBJ2-1; v_call: TRBV5-4; d_call: TRBD2; clone_size: .; cdr3_nt: TGTGCCAGCAGCTTGGCTGGTGGGAGGGACAATGAGCAGTTCTTC; cdr3_aa: CASSLAGGRDNEQFF
j_call: TRBJ1-5; v_call: TRBV19; d_call: .; clone_size: .; cdr3_nt: TGTGCCAGTAGAGCAAGACAACAGGGCGGTCAGCCCCAGCATTTT; cdr3_aa: CASRARQQGGQPQHF
j_call: TRBJ1-6; v_call: TRBV7-2; d_call: TRBD1; clone_size: .; cdr3_nt: TGTGCCAGCAGTCTACAGGGGGCAAATTCACCCCTCCACTTT; cdr3_aa: CASSLQGANSPLHF
j_call: TRBJ1-1; v_call: TRBV9; d_call: .; clone_size: .; cdr3_nt: TGTGCCAGCAGCGTAGCCGTCAGGACTGAAGCTTTCTTT; cdr3_aa: CASSVAVRTEAFF
j_call: TRBJ1-2; v_call: TRBV6-6; d_call: .; clone_size: .; cdr3_nt: TGTGCCAGCAATCGTCTCTGGGGCGGAGACGCATATGGCTACACCTTC; cdr3_aa: CASNRLWGGDAYGYTF
j_call: TRBJ2-1; v_call: TRBV27; d_call: .; clone_size: .; cdr3_nt: TGTGCCAGCAACCCTAGACCGCGGGACCGCTACAATGAGCAGTTCTTC; cdr3_aa: CASNPRPRDRYNEQFF
j_call: TRBJ1-2; v_call: TRBV9; d_call: .; clone_size: .; cdr3_nt: TGTGCCAGCAGCGTAGGGGAGTACTATGGCTACACCTTC; cdr3_aa: CASSVGEYYGYTF
j_call: TRBJ2-7; v_call: TRBV19; d_call: TRBD1; clone_size: .; cdr3_nt: TGTGCCAGTAGATCGACAGGGGGCAAGAACGAGCAGTACTTC; cdr3_aa: CASRSTGGKNEQYF
j_call: TRBJ2-7; v_call: TRBV30; d_call: .; clone_size: few; cdr3_nt: TGTGCCTGGAGTCCCGGCTACGAGCAGTACTTC; cdr3_aa: CAWSPGYEQYF
j_call: TRBJ1-6; v_call: TRBV9; d_call: .; clone_size: .; cdr3_nt: TGTGCCAGCAGCGTAGGGGCAGATTATAATTCACCCCTCCACTTT; cdr3_aa: CASSVGADYNSPLHF
j_call: TRBJ2-7; v_call: TRBV7-8; d_call: TRBD1; clone_size: .; cdr3_nt: TGTGCCAGCAGCTCAGTGACAGGGGTAAACGAGCAGTACTTC; cdr3_aa: CASSSVTGVNEQYF
j_call: TRBJ1-6; v_call: TRBV7-9; d_call: TRBD1; clone_size: .; cdr3_nt: TGTGCCAGCAGCCCGTTCGGACAGGGGGGTTCACCCCTCCACTTT; cdr3_aa: CASSPFGQGGSPLHF
j_call: TRBJ2-2; v_call: TRBV19; d_call: TRBD2; clone_size: .; cdr3_nt: TGTGCCAGTCGGACTAGCGGAAACACCGGGGAGCTGTTTTTT; cdr3_aa: CASRTSGNTGELFF
j_call: TRBJ2-7; v_call: TRBV4-1; d_call: TRBD2; clone_size: .; cdr3_nt: TGCGCCAGCAGCCAAGTGACTAGCGCAGCCTACGAGCAGTACTTC; cdr3_aa: CASSQVTSAAYEQYF
j_call: TRBJ2-3; v_call: TRBV2; d_call: TRBD1; clone_size: once; cdr3_nt: TGTGCCAGCGACAGGGGCACAGATACGCAGTATTTT; cdr3_aa: CASDRGTDTQYF
j_call: TRBJ1-3; v_call: TRBV19; d_call: TRBD1; clone_size: .; cdr3_nt: TGTGCCAGTACCATCGCAGGGGGACTCTCTGGAAACACCATATATTTT; cdr3_aa: CASTIAGGLSGNTIYF
j_call: TRBJ1-3; v_call: TRBV28; d_call: .; clone_size: .; cdr3_nt: TGTGCCAGCAGGGGTGGGAGAACTGGAAACACCATATATTTT; cdr3_aa: CASRGGRTGNTIYF
j_call: TRBJ2-5; v_call: TRBV5-4; d_call: .; clone_size: .; cdr3_nt: TGTGCCAGCAGCTTGGCCAGCCAAGAGACCCAGTACTTC; cdr3_aa: CASSLASQETQYF
j_call: TRBJ1-4; v_call: TRBV5-4; d_call: TRBD1; clone_size: once; cdr3_nt: TGTGCCAGCAGCTTGTCGGCAGGGGGAGTTGAAAAACTGTTTTTT; cdr3_aa: CASSLSAGGVEKLFF
j_call: TRBJ1-5; v_call: TRBV28; d_call: TRBD1; clone_size: .; cdr3_nt: TGTGCCACCTCATTCCGGGACAGGGACAATCAGCCCCAGCATTTT; cdr3_aa: CATSFRDRDNQPQHF
j_call: TRBJ1-6; v_call: TRBV7-9; d_call: TRBD1; clone_size: .; cdr3_nt: TGTGCCAGCAGCTTGAAGGACGGGACAGGGGACAATTCACCCCTCCACTTT; cdr3_aa: CASSLKDGTGDNSPLHF
j_call: TRBJ1-2; v_call: TRBV2; d_call: .; clone_size: .; cdr3_nt: TGTGCCAGCGTCGGAGGAGGTAACTATGGCTACACCTTC; cdr3_aa: CASVGGGNYGYTF
j_call: TRBJ1-5; v_call: TRBV6-2/TRBV6-3; d_call: .; clone_size: .; cdr3_nt: TGTGCCAGCAGTTTCCCTCCGTTGGGGGGTAGCAATCAGCCCCAGCATTTT; cdr3_aa: CASSFPPLGGSNQPQHF